These T cell receptor beta chains were read from a single sample in a study of response to subunit inactivated influenza vaccine. TCRdb re-analysed the RT-PCR reads in MiXCR, keeping a single row per CDR3 protein. The table has about 480,000 distinct CDR3 sequences, around 25% seen once. Specimen: CD4+ T cells sorted from PBMCs, collected less than 6 days after vaccination. These receptors all stem from a man aged 50 to 60 who received an inactivated influenza vaccine. CDR3s include the opening cysteine and the closing phenylalanine or tryptophan. The D gene is left open where the match is weak. Clone size is given for some rows only: seen once, a few or many times, or a class if the clone is expanded.

clone_size,v_call,d_call,j_call,cdr3_nt,cdr3_aa
-,TRBV20-1,TRBD2,TRBJ2-7,TGCAGTGCTAGAGATCTGGCGGGAGGCGGGGGCGACTACGAGCAGTACTTC,CSARDLAGGGGDYEQYF
-,TRBV15,-,TRBJ2-5,TGTGCCACCAGCAGGTTCCCGGGACTCACGCAAGAGACCCAGTACTTC,CATSRFPGLTQETQYF
few,TRBV20-1,TRBD2,TRBJ2-5,TGCAGTGCTAGAAGAGCGGGACCCCAAGAGACCCAGTACTTC,CSARRAGPQETQYF
-,TRBV11-2,-,TRBJ2-7,TGTGCCAGCAGCTTAGATGTGGCTCGCTCCTACGAGCAGTACTTC,CASSLDVARSYEQYF
few,TRBV4-1,TRBD1,TRBJ1-5,TGCGCCAGCAGCCAGGGACAGACCAATCAGCCCCAGCATTTT,CASSQGQTNQPQHF
few,TRBV6-5,-,TRBJ1-3,TGTGCCAGCAGTTACTCGAAGCGCCCTGGAAACACCATATATTTT,CASSYSKRPGNTIYF
-,TRBV7-2,TRBD2,TRBJ2-3,TGTGCCAGCAGCCTACTAGCGGGAGGTACCACAGATACGCAGTATTTT,CASSLLAGGTTDTQYF
-,TRBV6-5,-,TRBJ2-5,TGTGCCAGCAGTTACGGAACAGGGCTAGAGACCCAGTACTTC,CASSYGTGLETQYF
few,TRBV7-2,TRBD2,TRBJ2-1,TGTGCCAGCAGCTTAACTAGCGGGATCAACAATGAGCAGTTCTTC,CASSLTSGINNEQFF
few,TRBV12-3/TRBV12-4,TRBD2,TRBJ2-7,TGTGCCAGCAGGTGGGCGGGAGGGCCCTACGAGCAGTACTTC,CASRWAGGPYEQYF
-,TRBV7-8,-,TRBJ2-1,TGTGCCAGCAGCTCCCCGACCGGGGGTCCAAATGAGCAGTTCTTC,CASSSPTGGPNEQFF
few,TRBV28,-,TRBJ2-7,TGTGCCACCGACGATCATTCCTCCTACGAGCAGTACTTC,CATDDHSSYEQYF
once,TRBV19,TRBD2,TRBJ2-6,TGTGCCAGTCGGTTCCAGCGGGGATCCTGGCAACCCTCTGGGGCCAACGTCCTGACTTTC,CASRFQRGSWQPSGANVLTF
few,TRBV7-3,-,TRBJ2-2,TGTGCCAGCAGCTTTGCCGTCGGGGAGCTGTTTTTT,CASSFAVGELFF
few,TRBV29-1,-,TRBJ1-6,TGCAGCGTTGAAGTTGGGGTCATTTCACCCCTCCACTTT,CSVEVGVISPLHF
-,TRBV5-1,TRBD1,TRBJ1-2,TGCGCCAGCAGCCCATCCGGGACAGCTTATGGCTACACCTTC,CASSPSGTAYGYTF
-,TRBV5-1,-,TRBJ2-1,TGCGCCAGCAGCCAACTACAACGCAATGAGCAGTTCTTC,CASSQLQRNEQFF
-,TRBV3-1,TRBD1,TRBJ1-1,TGTGCCAGCAGCTATCGACAGGGCACTGAAGCTTTCTTT,CASSYRQGTEAFF
few,TRBV30,-,TRBJ2-1,TGTGCCTGGGGACTCTACAATGAGCAGTTCTTC,CAWGLYNEQFF
few,TRBV5-1,-,TRBJ2-1,TGCGCCAGCAGCAAAGACACCCCCGGGAATGAGCAGTTCTTC,CASSKDTPGNEQFF
-,TRBV12-3/TRBV12-4,TRBD2,TRBJ2-3,TGTGCCAGCAGTTTCTCTTATAGCGGGGGGACAGATACGCAGTATTTT,CASSFSYSGGTDTQYF
few,TRBV6-1,-,TRBJ2-5,TGTGCCAGCAGGCCCACATATCAAGAGACCCAGTACTTC,CASRPTYQETQYF
-,TRBV10-3,TRBD1,TRBJ2-5,TGTGCCATCAGTGAATCCAGGGGGTACCAAGAGACCCAGTACTTC,CAISESRGYQETQYF
few,TRBV20-1,-,TRBJ2-3,TGCAGTGCGGGGGCCGGCGCAGATACGCAGTATTTT,CSAGAGADTQYF
-,TRBV7-9,TRBD1,TRBJ2-1,TGTGCCAGCAGCGGGACTGGGGACAGGCGGGGTGAGCAGTTCTTC,CASSGTGDRRGEQFF
few,TRBV2,-,TRBJ2-7,TGTGCCAGCAGGAGGACGGCCACCTACGAGCAGTACTTC,CASRRTATYEQYF
few,TRBV7-2,-,TRBJ2-1,TGTGCCAGCAGCTTAGCGCTCTACAATGAGCAGTTCTTC,CASSLALYNEQFF
-,TRBV6-5,-,TRBJ1-3,TGTGCCAGCAGTTACTCGATTAACTCTGGAAACACCATATATTTT,CASSYSINSGNTIYF
-,TRBV11-2,TRBD2,TRBJ2-1,TGTGCCAGCAGCTTAGAACTAGCGATCAGTCTCAATGAGCAGTTCTTC,CASSLELAISLNEQFF